A selection of T cell receptor beta chains follows, all from one sample in a study of blood T cell repertoires in COVID-19. Sequencing used immunoSEQ multiplex PCR; TCRdb keeps in-frame clones, though not all of them. The data hold 130,000 to 150,000 clones, with 80% to 90% observed a single time. Sequenced input: peripheral blood. The receptors derive from a woman aged 50 to 65 with acute or convalescent COVID-19. The CDR3 runs from the conserved cysteine through the conserved F or W. A D gene is named only where the DNA matches it firmly. Part of the rows lack a size; the others show once, few, many or a class for expanded clones.

TGTGCCACCAGTGATTTTGGGACAAAAATCCAAGAGACCCAGTACTTC | CATSDFGTKIQETQYF | . | TRBJ2-5 | . | TRBV24-1
TGTGCCAGCGTACGGGGACAGGGGGCATCCGAGCAGTACTTC | CASVRGQGASEQYF | few | TRBJ2-7 | TRBD1 | TRBV6-6
TGTGCCAGCAGCCCGAGACAAGCTGAAGCTTTCTTT | CASSPRQAEAFF | . | TRBJ1-1 | . | TRBV11-2
TGTGCCAGCAGCGCAGACAGGGTCCCTCTTTACGGCTACACCTTC | CASSADRVPLYGYTF | . | TRBJ1-2 | TRBD1 | TRBV7-9
TGTGCTAGTGGTTTGGGAGCAGGTTACGAGCAGTACTTC | CASGLGAGYEQYF | once | TRBJ2-7 | . | TRBV12-5
TGTGCCAGCAGCTCGGACCTCTGGACTAGCGGGACAGATACGCAGTATTTT | CASSSDLWTSGTDTQYF | . | TRBJ2-3 | TRBD2 | TRBV5-6
TGTGCCAGCTCACCAGCTATAGATTTCAATGAGCAGTTCTTC | CASSPAIDFNEQFF | once | TRBJ2-1 | . | TRBV18
TGTGCCAGCAGTCTACAGGGTAGATGGAAGGGCTACACCTTC | CASSLQGRWKGYTF | . | TRBJ1-2 | . | TRBV6-2/TRBV6-3
TGTGCCTGGCACAGGGGTCGGACTGAAGCTTTCTTT | CAWHRGRTEAFF | once | TRBJ1-1 | TRBD1 | TRBV30
TGCGCCAGCAGCCTTTCGGGGACTAGCGACACCGGGGAGCTGTTTTTT | CASSLSGTSDTGELFF | . | TRBJ2-2 | TRBD2 | TRBV5-1
TGTGCCTGGAGTGGTGGTCACAGCGGTGAGCAGTTCTTC | CAWSGGHSGEQFF | once | TRBJ2-1 | . | TRBV30
TGCGCCAGCAGCTCACTAGCGGGGGGCGCCCCAGATACGCAGTATTTT | CASSSLAGGAPDTQYF | . | TRBJ2-3 | TRBD2 | TRBV5-1
TGTGCCAGCTCACCACCTTATGGAGTTGGTCGGATTAGCACCGGGGAGCTGTTTTTT | CASSPPYGVGRISTGELFF | . | TRBJ2-2 | . | TRBV18
TGTGCCAGCGTGGAGGCCCGCAAGTTTGAGCAGTTCTTC | CASVEARKFEQFF | few | TRBJ2-1 | . | TRBV28
TGTGCCACCTCACCCAGAATGAACACAGATACGCAGTATTTT | CATSPRMNTDTQYF | . | TRBJ2-3 | . | TRBV15
TGTGCCAGCAGCCAAAGCGTCCTCGGAAGGGGGGAAAAACTGTTTTTT | CASSQSVLGRGEKLFF | . | TRBJ1-4 | . | TRBV3-1/TRBV3-2